These 8 T cell receptor beta chains were sequenced from one sample in a study of T cell repertoires in cytomegalovirus infection. TCRdb re-derived calls from the reads in MiXCR, one entry per CDR3 protein. The data contain about 110,000 distinct CDR3 sequences, over 25% of them singletons. No antigens are known for them. Source: CD8+ T cells from cultured PBMCs, taken from culture after CMV antigen stimulation. The receptors come from a human donor in good health (CMV status not recorded). Some clones in this sample may be carry-over from other donors' samples.

With respect to this clonotype: The junction departs from germline at one end; a sequencing error may be responsible. This chain links TRBV7-7 with TRBJ2-2; 9 bases are shared with TRBD1. Germline lookup yields CDR1 SSHAT and CDR2 FNYEAQ (reference sequence). CDR3 length: 22 residues. The CDR3, as DNA: TGTGCTAGCAGCCGAACTCGAATCACAGGGATCCAACACAGGGGGCTCACCGGGGAGCTGTTTTTT. It translates to CASSRTRITGIQHRGLTGELFF.

This sequence joins TRBV4-3 and TRBJ2-2, with D maybe TRBD1 (6 bases). Germline V gene data show CDR1 as LGHNA and CDR2 as YSLEER. There are 14 residues in the CDR3. Trimming left V 4 bases short and J 8 bases short, with 14 bases between. The chain's CDR3 is CASSRNRVAGELFF. CDR3 nucleotides: TGCGCCAGCAGCCGCAACAGGGTTGCGGGGGAGCTGTTTTTT.

This clonotype was seen more than once but under ten times. This chain connects TRBV6-2 or TRBV6-3 to TRBJ1-1; D is ambiguous. The CDR3 spans 11 residues. The V gene lost 9 bases and the J gene lost 0 bases, with 5 bases spanning the gap. The germline gives CDR1 MNHEY, CDR2 SVGEGT. Here the CDR3 reads CASEMNTEAFF. The CDR3 DNA follows: TGTGCCAGTGAGATGAACACTGAAGCTTTCTTT.

J is TRBJ1-1 and V is TRBV12-5, with D possibly matching TRBD1 (5 bases). Germline V CDR1 and CDR2: LGHNT, FRNRAP. The CDR3 is 14 amino acids. Trimming removed 4 bases from V and 5 bases from J, with 14 bases in between. CDR3 residues: CASGWGGVWTEAFF. For the CDR3, the DNA is TGTGCTAGTGGTTGGGGGGGGGTATGGACTGAAGCTTTCTTT.

This clonotype was counted at least ten times. The V call is TRBV12-5, the J call TRBJ2-2; D may be TRBD1 or TRBD2 (5 bases each). V lost 6 bases to trimming and J lost 7 bases, with 15 bases between them. The germline V gene encodes CDR1 LGHNT and CDR2 FRNRAP. The CDR3 loop spans 14 amino acids. CDR3 residues: CASGPGTEGGELFF. In DNA, the CDR3 is TGTGCTAGTGGCCCCGGGACCGAGGGCGGGGAGCTGTTTTTT.

J is TRBJ2-1 and V is TRBV20-1; the match to TRBD2 covers 11 bases. This CDR3 is built from 15 residues. The junction had 5 bases not matched to a gene; V was cut back by 1 base and J by 6 bases. Per germline, CDR1 DFQATT and CDR2 SNEGSKA (reference sequence). The CDR3, as DNA: TGCAGTGCTAGAGGGACTAGCGGGCCAGCCAATGAGCAGTTCTTC. This gives the protein CSARGTSGPANEQFF.

V gene TRBV3-1 combines with J gene TRBJ2-3, with D unresolved. V gave up 1 base and J gave up 5 bases, with 10 bases separating them. The CDR3 consists of 14 residues. The germline CDR1 and CDR2 sequences are LGHDT and YNNKEL (reference sequence). The CDR3 DNA sequence: TGTGCCAGCAGCCAAGTCTTCGACGGAGATACGCAGTATTTT. Its translation is CASSQVFDGDTQYF.

This rearrangement joins TRBV4-1 to TRBJ2-7, with unresolved D. CDR1 is MGHRA, CDR2 YSYEKL, per germline. This CDR3 has 13 amino acids. Between the trimmed V and J ends, which lost 0 bases and 6 bases, there was a span of 9 bases. CDR3 DNA sequence: TGCGCCAGCAGCCAAGAGGGCACCAGCGAGCAGTACTTC. Translating gives CASSQEGTSEQYF.